The clone carrying this T cell receptor (beta chain) was recorded at least ten times. As yet, its antigen is unknown. The data belong to a study of neurological immune-mediated disorders. Broader study findings: Private repertoires in all groups were suggested by the absence of shared CDR3 amino acid sequences among expanded clones across subjects. Expansion of TCR clones was greatest in HTLV-1-associated myelopathy and smallest in multiple sclerosis, where it fell below that of healthy controls.

The V and J ends lost 0 bases and 2 bases respectively, with 6 bases between them. From germline, CDR1 is DFQATT and CDR2 SNEGSKA (reference sequence). There are 13 residues in the CDR3. Template-switch 5'RACE cDNA synthesis added a 10-nucleotide unique molecular identifier. Via MiXCR, TCRdb re-called the 5' RACE reads, giving one row per CDR3 protein. Of some 60,000 distinct CDR3 sequences listed, around 11% are singletons. Time point described: longitudinal time-point 1 (baseline). V gene TRBV20-1 combines with J gene TRBJ2-3; possibly TRBD1 or TRBD2 for D (5 bases each). This TCR derives from a male donor with HTLV-1-associated myelopathy (HAM/TSP). The sequencing input was PBMCs. The DNA for the CDR3 is TGCAGTGCTAGAGATGGGACCACAGATACGCAGTATTTT. Encoded protein: CSARDGTTDTQYF.